This T cell receptor beta chain came from a study of Tregs in tolerant kidney transplant recipients (dated by TCRdb to between 2018 and 2020). Looking at the study overall: The transplants used related donors with nonmyeloablative bone marrow transplantation, and mixed chimerism in the human trials was transient. The study applied TCRbeta sequencing to find donor-specific regulatory T cells before combined kidney and bone marrow transplantation and then followed those same cells after transplant.

From the germline V gene, CDR1 is MDHEN and CDR2 is SYDVKM. Including the terminal cysteine and phenylalanine, the CDR3 comprises 13 residues. Here the CDR3 DNA is all that survives: 39 bases in frame from base 1. V drops 3 bases and J drops 4 bases, leaving 9 bases in between. Comment on this clone: The antigen it binds to is not known. Base-call qualities are not available, and no considerably larger clone is one nucleotide away.

The intended sense of this specimen's time point label: blood sample drawn before combined kidney and bone marrow transplant. Thawed PBMCs were FACS-sorted into unstimulated Tregs (CD4+CD25+CD127-), CD4+ non-Tregs (CD4+CD25-), CD4 cells and CD8 cells. The patients were a few recipients of combined kidney and bone marrow transplants from the ITN036ST trial, and samples were available only for these trial subjects. Healthy control blood was separated into PBMCs by Ficoll density gradient and cryopreserved, and patient PBMCs were collected both before and after transplant. For TCRbeta CDR3 sequencing, genomic DNA was extracted from sorted cells using the QIAGEN DNeasy Blood and Tissue Kit. High-throughput TCRbeta CDR3 sequencing, including PCR amplification with bias correction and internal controls, was performed commercially through immunoSEQ. For the original study's pipeline: Unique productive TCRbeta sequences were defined by CDR3 nucleotide sequence where primers matched, otherwise by CDR3 amino acid sequence with Vbeta and Jbeta genes. Sorting error was corrected by removing sequences shared between sorted populations at a frequency ratio of 2:1 or less, and the remaining shared sequences were assigned to the higher population. Donor-reactive sequences were defined as at least 5-fold expanded in CFSE-low cells versus unstimulated cells, with frequency of at least 0.01% in CFSE-low cells. Jensen-Shannon divergence calculated on the top 100 TCRbeta sequences ranked by frequency was used to measure repertoire divergence. When a sample had multiple sequencing runs, each run was corrected for sorting error separately and the runs were then pooled. Held by TCRdb, this immuneACCESS table contains in-frame sequences only and omits some clones. Under half of the omission traces to an unresolved V gene where checked; the cause of the rest is unknown. V, J and clone size are taken as reported in that table, and D and trimming were inferred from the DNA itself. The sample table records some 66,000 clones; over 85% of these occur just once. The ten most abundant clones make up approximately 9.9% of the sample.

General findings and caveats noted by the study authors: Donor-specific Treg expansion exceeded global Treg expansion in tolerant patients, suggesting antigen-driven rather than nonspecific expansion. Because the study included only a small number of patients, the results must be confirmed in larger populations and under other immunosuppression protocols. Expanding Tregs with activated donor B cells appeared to identify the most biologically relevant and donor-specific TCRbeta repertoire. For some patients the PCR primers changed over time, which made it impossible to compare the samples from those patients at the nucleotide level. Biological reproducibility was not examined directly, but technical replication error appeared to be minimal.

The sequence came from a human donor who received a combined kidney and bone marrow transplant. The specimen comprised CD8+ T cells from blood, sampled before the transplant. The rearrangement combines TRBV28 with TRBJ1-2; no D segment can be confidently identified. The CDR3 sequence is CASSLRGSYGYTF. The bases are TGTGCCAGCAGTTTGAGAGGGTCCTATGGCTACACCTTC.